Included here is one T cell receptor (beta chain) sequence, with context. TCR beta VDJ and CDR3 profiling used genomic DNA as template. Each CDR3 protein is one row after TCRdb ran MiXCR on the reads. Of around 400,000 distinct CDR3 sequences in the sample, around 68% are singletons; the top ten hold 4%. Germline lookup yields CDR1 DFQATT and CDR2 SNEGSKA (reference sequence). The CDR3 spans 14 residues. V gave up 6 bases and J gave up 6 bases, with 20 bases separating them. These data belong to a study of CD8+CD57+ T cells in acquired aplastic anemia. Study as a whole: On average, healthy donors gave 9.5 million to 14 million reads for CD4+ cells.

This sequence was found in a human donor in good health, serving as a control. This chain uses TRBV20-1 with TRBJ1-2, with D perhaps matching TRBD1 (5 bases). The sample consisted of sorted CD4+, CD8+, or CD8+CD57+ T cells (not recorded which) from PBMCs. CDR3 protein: CSATPGENSHGYTF. CDR3 DNA: TGCAGTGCCACCCCGGGGGAGAATTCACATGGCTACACCTTC.